This T cell receptor beta chain is drawn from a study of T cell responses to AZD1222 COVID-19 vaccine. The assay was immunoSEQ multiplex PCR, and TCRdb's table has in-frame clones only and misses some. This sample yields about 99,000 clones, of which roughly nine tenths are seen a single time; 7.5% to 9.5% belongs to the top ten. CDR1 is GTSNPN, CDR2 SVGIG, per germline (reference sequence). Trimming removed 5 bases from V and 7 bases from J, with 17 bases in between. The CDR3 extends over 14 amino acids. This clone was detected only once. Its cognate antigen is unknown. Regarding the study as a whole: White British people made up most donors, females outnumbered males, and clonal diversity was possibly underestimated. Unmutated variant regions are reportedly the target of nearly half of TCRs that are spike-specific. The study found vaccine-associated CD4 TCRs spanning spike, dominant at 160-218 and 743-854.

The receptor's source is an adult who received the AZD1222 COVID-19 vaccine. The material was peripheral blood, obtained 28 days after the second AZD1222 dose. This chain links TRBV30 with TRBJ1-4, with a weak D call TRBD1 (5 bases). In DNA form, the CDR3 reads TGTGCCTGGGCACCAGGGAGCCGAAGTGAAAAACTGTTTTTT. It yields the protein CAWAPGSRSEKLFF. Combining the CDR3 with reference TRBV30 and TRBJ1-4 gives the whole variable domain SQTIHQWPATLVQPVGSPLSLECTVEGTSNPNLYWYRQAAGRGLQLLFYSVGIGQISSEVPQNLSASRPQDRQFILSSKKLLLSDSGFYLCAWAPGSRSEKLFFGSGTQLSVL.